The TCR beta chain described here comes from a study of T cell changes during pregnancy in multiple sclerosis. Only in-frame clones appear in the TCRdb table, and some are missing; sequencing was by immunoSEQ multiplex PCR. The data show some 60,000 clones, about 90% seen once. With 2 bases clipped from V and 8 bases from J, the junction kept 11 bases outside the gene matches. The CDR3 loop spans 16 amino acids. Per the germline V gene, CDR1 is KGHSH and CDR2 is LQKENI. This clonotype was sampled from a female donor in good health, enrolled as a control in a pregnancy study. The sequences come from peripheral blood, collected in the second trimester of pregnancy. The rearrangement joins TRBV18 to TRBJ1-2; TRBD1 aligns across 10 bases. Written as DNA, the CDR3 is TGTGCCAGCTCACCAGCGGGACAGGGGAAGGGGTACGGCTACACCTTC. It is translated as CASSPAGQGKGYGYTF.